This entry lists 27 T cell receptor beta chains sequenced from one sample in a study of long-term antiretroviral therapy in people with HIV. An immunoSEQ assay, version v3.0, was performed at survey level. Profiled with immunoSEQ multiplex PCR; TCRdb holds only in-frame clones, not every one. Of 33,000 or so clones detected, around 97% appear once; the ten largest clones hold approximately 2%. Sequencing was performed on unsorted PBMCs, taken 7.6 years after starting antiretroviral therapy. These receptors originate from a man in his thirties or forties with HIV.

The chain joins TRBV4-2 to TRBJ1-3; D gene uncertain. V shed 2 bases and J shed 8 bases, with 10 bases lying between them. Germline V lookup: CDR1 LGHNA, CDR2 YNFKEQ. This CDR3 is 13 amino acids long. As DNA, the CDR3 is TGTGCCAGCAGCCAAATAAAGGAGGACACCATATATTTT. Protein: CASSQIKEDTIYF.

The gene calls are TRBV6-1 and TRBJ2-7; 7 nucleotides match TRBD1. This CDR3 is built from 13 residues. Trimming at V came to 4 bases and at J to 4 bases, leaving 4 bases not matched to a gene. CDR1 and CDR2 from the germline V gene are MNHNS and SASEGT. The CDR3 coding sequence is TGTGCCAGCAGTGTGGGGACAGAGTACGAGCAGTACTTC. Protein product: CASSVGTEYEQYF.

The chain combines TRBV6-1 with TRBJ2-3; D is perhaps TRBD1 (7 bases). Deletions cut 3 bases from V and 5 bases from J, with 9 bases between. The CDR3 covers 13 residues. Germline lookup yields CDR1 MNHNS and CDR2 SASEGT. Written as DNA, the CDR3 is TGTGCCAGCAGTGAGCAGGGGGGAGATACGCAGTATTTT. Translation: CASSEQGGDTQYF.

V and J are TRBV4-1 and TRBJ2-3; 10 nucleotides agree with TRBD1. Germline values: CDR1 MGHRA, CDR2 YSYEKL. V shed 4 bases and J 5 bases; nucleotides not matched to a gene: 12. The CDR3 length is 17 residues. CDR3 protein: CASSPAGGQGVVDTQYF. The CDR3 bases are TGCGCCAGCAGCCCTGCTGGAGGACAGGGGGTTGTAGATACGCAGTATTTT.

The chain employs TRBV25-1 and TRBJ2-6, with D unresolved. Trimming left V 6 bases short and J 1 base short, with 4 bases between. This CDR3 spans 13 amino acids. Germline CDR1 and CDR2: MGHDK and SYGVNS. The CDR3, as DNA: TGTGCCAGCAGCAGGTCTGGGGCCAACGTCCTGACTTTC. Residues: CASSRSGANVLTF.

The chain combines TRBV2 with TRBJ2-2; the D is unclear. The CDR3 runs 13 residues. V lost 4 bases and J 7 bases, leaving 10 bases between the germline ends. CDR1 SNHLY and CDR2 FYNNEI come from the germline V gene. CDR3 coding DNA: TGTGCCAGCAGTGGCGAGCGTGGCGGGGAGCTGTTTTTT. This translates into CASSGERGGELFF.

CDR3 bases: TGTGCCAGCAGTTACCGGATTAGCTCCTACGAGCAGTACTTC. It yields the protein CASSYRISSYEQYF. This chain links TRBV6-6 with TRBJ2-7, with D unclear. CDR3 length equals 14 residues. The germline V gene has CDR1 MNHNY and CDR2 SVGAGI (reference sequence). V lost 2 bases and J lost 0, with 8 bases in between.

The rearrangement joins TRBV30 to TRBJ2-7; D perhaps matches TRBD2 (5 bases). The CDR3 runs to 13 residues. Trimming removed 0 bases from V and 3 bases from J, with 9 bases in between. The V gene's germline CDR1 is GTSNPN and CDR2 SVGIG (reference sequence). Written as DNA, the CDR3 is TGTGCCTGGAGTGTCGGAGGCGGCTACGAGCAGTACTTC. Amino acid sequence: CAWSVGGGYEQYF.

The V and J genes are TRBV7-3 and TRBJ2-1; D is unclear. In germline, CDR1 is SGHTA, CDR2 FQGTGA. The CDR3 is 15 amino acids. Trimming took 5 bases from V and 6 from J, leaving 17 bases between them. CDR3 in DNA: TGTGCCAGCAGCCTCACTGGGCCTAACCCCAATGAGCAGTTCTTC. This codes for CASSLTGPNPNEQFF.

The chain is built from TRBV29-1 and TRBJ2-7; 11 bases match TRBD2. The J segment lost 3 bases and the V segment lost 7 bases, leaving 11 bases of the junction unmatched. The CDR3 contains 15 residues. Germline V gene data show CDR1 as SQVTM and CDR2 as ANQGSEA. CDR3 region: CSAKGVAGGRYEQYF. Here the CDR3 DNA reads TGCAGCGCCAAGGGGGTAGCGGGAGGGCGCTACGAGCAGTACTTC.

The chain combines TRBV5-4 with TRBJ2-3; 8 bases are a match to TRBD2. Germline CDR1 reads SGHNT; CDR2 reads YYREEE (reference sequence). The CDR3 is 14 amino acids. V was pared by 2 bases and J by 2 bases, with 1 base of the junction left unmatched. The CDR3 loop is CASSFSGITDTQYF. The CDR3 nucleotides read TGTGCCAGCAGCTTTAGCGGGATCACAGATACGCAGTATTTT.

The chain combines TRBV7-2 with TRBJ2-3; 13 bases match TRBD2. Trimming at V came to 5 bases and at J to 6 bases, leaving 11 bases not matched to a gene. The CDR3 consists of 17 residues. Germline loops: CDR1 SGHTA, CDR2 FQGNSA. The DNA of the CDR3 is TGTGCCAGCAGCCCCCGGACTAGCGGGGGATCGGGGGATACGCAGTATTTT. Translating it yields CASSPRTSGGSGDTQYF.

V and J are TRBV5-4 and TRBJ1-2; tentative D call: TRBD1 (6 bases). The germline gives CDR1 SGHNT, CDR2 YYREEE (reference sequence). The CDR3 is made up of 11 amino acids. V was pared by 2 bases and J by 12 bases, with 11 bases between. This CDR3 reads CASSFYRDHTF. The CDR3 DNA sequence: TGTGCCAGCAGCTTTTACAGGGACCACACCTTC.

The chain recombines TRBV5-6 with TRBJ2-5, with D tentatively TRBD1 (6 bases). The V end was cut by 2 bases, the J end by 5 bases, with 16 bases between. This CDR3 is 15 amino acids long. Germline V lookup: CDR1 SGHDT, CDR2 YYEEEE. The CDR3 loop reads CASSLAGGGGETQYF. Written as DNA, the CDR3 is TGTGCCAGCAGCTTAGCTGGGGGCGGCGGCGAGACCCAGTACTTC.

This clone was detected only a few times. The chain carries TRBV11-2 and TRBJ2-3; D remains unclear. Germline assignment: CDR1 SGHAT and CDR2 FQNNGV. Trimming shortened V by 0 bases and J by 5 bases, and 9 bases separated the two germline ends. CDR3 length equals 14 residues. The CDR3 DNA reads TGTGCCAGCAGCTTAGATCTTGGGGTAGATACGCAGTATTTT. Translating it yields CASSLDLGVDTQYF. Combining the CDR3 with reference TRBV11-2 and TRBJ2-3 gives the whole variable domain EAGVAQSPRYKIIEKRQSVAFWCNPISGHATLYWYQQILGQGPKLLIQFQNNGVVDDSQLPKDRFSAERLKGVDSTLKIQPAKLEDSAVYLCASSLDLGVDTQYFGPGTRLTVL.

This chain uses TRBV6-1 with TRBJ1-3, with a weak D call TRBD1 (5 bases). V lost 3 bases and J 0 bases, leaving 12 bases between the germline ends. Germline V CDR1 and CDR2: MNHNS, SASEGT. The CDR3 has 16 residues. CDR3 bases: TGTGCCAGCAGTGAGGGCAGGGCGGGCTCTGGAAACACCATATATTTT. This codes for CASSEGRAGSGNTIYF.

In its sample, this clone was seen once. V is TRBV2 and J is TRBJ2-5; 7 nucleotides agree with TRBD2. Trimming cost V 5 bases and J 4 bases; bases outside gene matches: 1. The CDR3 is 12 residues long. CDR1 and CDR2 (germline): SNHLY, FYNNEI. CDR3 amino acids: CASSPSGETQYF. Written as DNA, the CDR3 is TGTGCCAGCAGTCCTAGCGGAGAGACCCAGTACTTC. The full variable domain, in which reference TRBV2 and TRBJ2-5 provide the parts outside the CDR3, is EPEVTQTPSHQVTQMGQEVILRCVPISNHLYFYWYRQILGQKVEFLVSFYNNEISEKSEIFDDQFSVERPDGSNFTLKIRSTKLEDSAMYFCASSPSGETQYFGPGTRLLVL.

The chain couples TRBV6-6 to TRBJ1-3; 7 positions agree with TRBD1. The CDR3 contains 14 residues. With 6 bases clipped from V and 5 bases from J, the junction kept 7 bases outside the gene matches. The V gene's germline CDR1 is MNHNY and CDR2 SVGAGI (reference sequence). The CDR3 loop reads CASRGTELRNTIYF. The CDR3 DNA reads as TGTGCCAGCAGGGGGACAGAGCTTAGAAACACCATATATTTT.

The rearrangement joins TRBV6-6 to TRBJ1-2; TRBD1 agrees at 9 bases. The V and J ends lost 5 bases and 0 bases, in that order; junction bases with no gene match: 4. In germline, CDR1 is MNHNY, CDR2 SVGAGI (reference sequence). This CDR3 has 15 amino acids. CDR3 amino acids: CASSAGTGTNYGYTF. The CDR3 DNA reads TGTGCCAGCAGTGCCGGGACAGGGACTAACTATGGCTACACCTTC.

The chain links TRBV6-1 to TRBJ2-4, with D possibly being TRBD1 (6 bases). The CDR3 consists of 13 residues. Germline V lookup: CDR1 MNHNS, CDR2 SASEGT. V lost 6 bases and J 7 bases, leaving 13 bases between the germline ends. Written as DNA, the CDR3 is TGTGCCAGCAGCCAGGGGACGTTTAACATTCAGTACTTC. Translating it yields CASSQGTFNIQYF.

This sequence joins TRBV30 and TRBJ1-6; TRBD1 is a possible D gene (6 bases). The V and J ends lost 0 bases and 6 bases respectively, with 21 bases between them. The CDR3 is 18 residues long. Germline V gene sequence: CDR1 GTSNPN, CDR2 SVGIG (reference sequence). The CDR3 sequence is CAWSVLDLRGAGNSPLHF. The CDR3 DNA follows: TGTGCCTGGAGTGTACTTGATCTTCGGGGGGCAGGTAATTCACCCCTCCACTTT.

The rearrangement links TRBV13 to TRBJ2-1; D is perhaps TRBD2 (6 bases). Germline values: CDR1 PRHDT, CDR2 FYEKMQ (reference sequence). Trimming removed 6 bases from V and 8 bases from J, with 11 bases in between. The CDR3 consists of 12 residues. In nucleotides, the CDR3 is TGTGCCAGCAGTTCAAGGAGGGATGAGCAGTTCTTC. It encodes CASSSRRDEQFF.

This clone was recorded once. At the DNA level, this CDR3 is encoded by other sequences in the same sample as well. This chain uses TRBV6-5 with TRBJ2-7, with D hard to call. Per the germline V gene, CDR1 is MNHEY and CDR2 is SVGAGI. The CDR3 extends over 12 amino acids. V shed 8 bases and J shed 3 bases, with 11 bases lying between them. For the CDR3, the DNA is TGTGCCAGCTCCCGGACGGGCTACGAGCAGTACTTC. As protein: CASSRTGYEQYF.

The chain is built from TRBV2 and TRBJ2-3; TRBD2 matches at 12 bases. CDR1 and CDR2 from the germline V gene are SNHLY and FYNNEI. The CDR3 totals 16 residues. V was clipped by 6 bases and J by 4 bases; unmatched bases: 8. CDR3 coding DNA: TGTGCCAGCAGCCCGACTAGCGGGAGAAGTTCAGATACGCAGTATTTT. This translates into CASSPTSGRSSDTQYF. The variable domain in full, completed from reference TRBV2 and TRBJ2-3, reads EPEVTQTPSHQVTQMGQEVILRCVPISNHLYFYWYRQILGQKVEFLVSFYNNEISEKSEIFDDQFSVERPDGSNFTLKIRSTKLEDSAMYFCASSPTSGRSSDTQYFGPGTRLTVL.

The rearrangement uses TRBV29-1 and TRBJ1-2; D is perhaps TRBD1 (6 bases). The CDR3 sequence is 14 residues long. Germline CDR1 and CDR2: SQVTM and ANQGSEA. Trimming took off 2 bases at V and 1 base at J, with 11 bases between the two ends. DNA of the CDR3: TGCAGCGTTGAACAGGACAGTATTAACTATGGCTACACCTTC. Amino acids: CSVEQDSINYGYTF.

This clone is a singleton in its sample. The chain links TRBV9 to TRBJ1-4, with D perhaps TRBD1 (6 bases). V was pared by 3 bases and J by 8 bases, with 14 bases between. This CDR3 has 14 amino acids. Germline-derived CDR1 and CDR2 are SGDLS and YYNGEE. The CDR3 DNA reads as TGTGCCAGCAGCGGAAGGGGGGAAGAGGAAAAACTGTTTTTT. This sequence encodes CASSGRGEEEKLFF.

The DNA for the CDR3 is TGTGCCAGCAGCCCCGGGCCGAGACAGGGGGCTAACTATGGCTACACCTTC. Encoded protein: CASSPGPRQGANYGYTF. This chain joins TRBV7-2 and TRBJ1-2, with TRBD1 identical over 9 bases. After removal of 5 bases from V and 0 bases from J, the junction contained 10 bases not matched to a gene. Germline CDR1 SGHTA, CDR2 FQGNSA. CDR3 size: 17 residues.